What follows is one TCR beta chain and its context. Germline CDR1 and CDR2: SGHRS and YFSETQ. This CDR3 is built from 19 residues. After removal of 4 bases from V and 4 bases from J, the junction contained 17 bases not matched to a gene. The sample belongs to a study of T cell responses to AZD1222 COVID-19 vaccine. Method: immunoSEQ multiplex PCR; TCRdb's copy keeps in-frame clones and lacks some. The data show some 42,000 clones, roughly 84% seen once. This chain connects TRBV5-1 to TRBJ1-1; TRBD1 matches at 12 bases. Sequenced here: peripheral blood, sampled 28 days after the second AZD1222 dose. This clonotype was obtained from an adult who received the AZD1222 COVID-19 vaccine. The DNA for the CDR3 is TGCGCCAGCAGCCAAGGCCTGGGACAGGGGGCGCCGGGTTCCACTGAAGCTTTCTTT. This translates into CASSQGLGQGAPGSTEAFF.